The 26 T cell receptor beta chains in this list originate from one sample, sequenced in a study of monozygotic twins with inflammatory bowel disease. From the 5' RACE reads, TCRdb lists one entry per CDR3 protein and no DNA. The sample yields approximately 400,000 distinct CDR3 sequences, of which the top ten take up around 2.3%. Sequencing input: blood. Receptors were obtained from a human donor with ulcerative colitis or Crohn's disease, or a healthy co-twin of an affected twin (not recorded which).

The CDR3 is CASSHGTGAKNIQYF. The chain joins TRBV4-1 to TRBJ2-4; without DNA, the TCRdb call of TRBD1 cannot be checked. This CDR3 region has 15 residues. The germline gives CDR1 MGHRA, CDR2 YSYEKL.

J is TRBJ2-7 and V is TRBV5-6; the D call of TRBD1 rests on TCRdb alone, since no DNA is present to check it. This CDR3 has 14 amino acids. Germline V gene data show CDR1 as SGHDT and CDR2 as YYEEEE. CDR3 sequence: CASSLGAGAYEQYF.

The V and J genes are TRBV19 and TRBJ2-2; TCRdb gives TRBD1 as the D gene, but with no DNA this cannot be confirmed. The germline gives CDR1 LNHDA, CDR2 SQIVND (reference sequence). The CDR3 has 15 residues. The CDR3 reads CASSPTRGITGELFF.

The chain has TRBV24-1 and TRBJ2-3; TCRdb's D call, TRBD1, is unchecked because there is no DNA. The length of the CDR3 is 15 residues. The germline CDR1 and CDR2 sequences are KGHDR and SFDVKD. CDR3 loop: CATRLQGQGQDTQYF.

This chain's CDR3 is CASSLTSGGKFETQYF. This chain links TRBV9 with TRBJ2-5; lacking DNA, the TRBD1 call made by TCRdb goes unchecked. This CDR3 contains 16 residues. Germline-derived CDR1 and CDR2 are SGDLS and YYNGEE. Full variable domain (outside the CDR3, taken from reference TRBV9 and TRBJ2-5): DSGVTQTPKHLITATGQRVTLRCSPRSGDLSVYWYQQSLDQGLQFLIQYYNGEERAKGNILERFSAQQFPDLHSELNLSSLELGDSALYFCASSLTSGGKFETQYFGPGTRLLVL.

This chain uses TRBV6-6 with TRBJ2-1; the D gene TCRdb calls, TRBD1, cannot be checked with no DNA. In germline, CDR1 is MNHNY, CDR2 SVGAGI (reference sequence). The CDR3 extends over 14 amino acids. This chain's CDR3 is CASSYSYQGVEQFF.

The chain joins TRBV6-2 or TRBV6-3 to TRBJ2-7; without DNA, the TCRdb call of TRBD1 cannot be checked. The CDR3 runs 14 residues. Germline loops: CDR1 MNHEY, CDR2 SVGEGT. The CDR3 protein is CASSSYRDSYEQYF.

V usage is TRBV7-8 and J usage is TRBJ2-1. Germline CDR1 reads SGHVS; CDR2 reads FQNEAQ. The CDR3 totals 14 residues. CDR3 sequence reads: CASSLVVRHNEQFF.

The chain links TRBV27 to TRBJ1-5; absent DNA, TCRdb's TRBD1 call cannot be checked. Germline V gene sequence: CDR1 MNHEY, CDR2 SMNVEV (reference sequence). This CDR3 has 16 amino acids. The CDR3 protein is CASSLRRPRAGQPQHF.

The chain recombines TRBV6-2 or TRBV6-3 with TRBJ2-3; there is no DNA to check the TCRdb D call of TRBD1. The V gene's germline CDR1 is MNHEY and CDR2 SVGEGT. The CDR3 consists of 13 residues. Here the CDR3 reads CASSYPPLDTQYF.

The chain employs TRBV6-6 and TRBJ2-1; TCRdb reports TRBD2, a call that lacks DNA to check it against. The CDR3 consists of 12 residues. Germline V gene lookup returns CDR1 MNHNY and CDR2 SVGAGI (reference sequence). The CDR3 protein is CASSGGDVEQFF.

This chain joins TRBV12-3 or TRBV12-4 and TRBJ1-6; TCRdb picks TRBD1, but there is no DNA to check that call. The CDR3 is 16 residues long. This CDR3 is CASNPGQGTYNSPLHF.

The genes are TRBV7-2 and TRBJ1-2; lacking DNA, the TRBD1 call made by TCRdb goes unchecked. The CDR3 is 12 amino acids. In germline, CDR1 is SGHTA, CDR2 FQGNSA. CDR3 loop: CASSLVQGFYTF.

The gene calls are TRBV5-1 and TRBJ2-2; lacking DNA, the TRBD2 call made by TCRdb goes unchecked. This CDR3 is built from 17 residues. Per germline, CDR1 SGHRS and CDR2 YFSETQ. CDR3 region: CASSLARVVAGAGELFF.

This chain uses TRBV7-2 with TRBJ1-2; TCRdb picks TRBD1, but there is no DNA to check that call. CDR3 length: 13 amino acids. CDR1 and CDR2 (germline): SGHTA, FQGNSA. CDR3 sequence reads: CASSLERGGGYTF.

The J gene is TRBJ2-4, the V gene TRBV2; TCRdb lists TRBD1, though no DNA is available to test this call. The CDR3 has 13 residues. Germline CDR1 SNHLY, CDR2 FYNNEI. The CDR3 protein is CASSDRPGYIQYF.

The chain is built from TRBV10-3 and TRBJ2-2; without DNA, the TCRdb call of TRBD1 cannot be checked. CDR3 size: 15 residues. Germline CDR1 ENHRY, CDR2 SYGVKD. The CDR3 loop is CAISGQGGGTGELFF.

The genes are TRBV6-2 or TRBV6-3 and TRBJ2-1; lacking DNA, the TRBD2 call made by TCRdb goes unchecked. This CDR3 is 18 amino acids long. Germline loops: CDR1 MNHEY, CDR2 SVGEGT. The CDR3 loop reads CASSKVKGSGTSPYEQFF.

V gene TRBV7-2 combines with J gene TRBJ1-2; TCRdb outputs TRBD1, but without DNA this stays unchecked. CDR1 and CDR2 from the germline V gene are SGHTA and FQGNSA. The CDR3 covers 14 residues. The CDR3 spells CASSPEYRGLGYTF.

The CDR3 region is CATSFGGQGTPLGGYTF. This chain links TRBV15 with TRBJ1-2; lacking DNA, the TRBD1 call made by TCRdb goes unchecked. The germline V gene has CDR1 LNHNV and CDR2 YYDKDF (reference sequence). CDR3 length equals 17 residues.

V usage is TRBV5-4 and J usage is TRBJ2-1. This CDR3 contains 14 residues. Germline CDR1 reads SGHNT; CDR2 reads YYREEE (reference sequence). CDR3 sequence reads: CASSLAGVRNEQFF.

CDR3: CASSLGIRGEPYNEQFF. The chain links TRBV11-2 to TRBJ2-1. In germline, CDR1 is SGHAT, CDR2 FQNNGV. This CDR3 is built from 17 residues. The whole variable domain, remainder taken from reference TRBV11-2 and TRBJ2-1, is EAGVAQSPRYKIIEKRQSVAFWCNPISGHATLYWYQQILGQGPKLLIQFQNNGVVDDSQLPKDRFSAERLKGVDSTLKIQPAKLEDSAVYLCASSLGIRGEPYNEQFFGPGTRLTVL.

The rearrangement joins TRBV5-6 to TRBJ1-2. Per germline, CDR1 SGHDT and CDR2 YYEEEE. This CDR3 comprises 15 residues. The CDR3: CASSLGSDGNYGYTF.

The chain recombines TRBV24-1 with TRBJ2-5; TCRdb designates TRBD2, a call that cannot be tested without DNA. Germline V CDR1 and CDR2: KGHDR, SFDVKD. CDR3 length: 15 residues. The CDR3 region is CATSDPQAGQETQYF.

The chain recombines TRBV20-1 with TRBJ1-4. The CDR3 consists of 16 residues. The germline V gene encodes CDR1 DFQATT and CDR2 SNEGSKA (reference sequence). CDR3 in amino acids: CSARTSLVATNEKLFF.

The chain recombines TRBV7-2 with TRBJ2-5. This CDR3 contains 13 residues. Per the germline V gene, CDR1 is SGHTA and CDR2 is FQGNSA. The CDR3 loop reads CASSLELQETQYF.